This T cell receptor (beta chain) was sequenced for a study of T-cell memory formation after mild COVID-19. Study-wide background: There were largely donor-specific TCR clusters. Study-level points and caveats: The appearance of some responding clones in pre-infection memory suggested that cross-reactive memory joined.

cDNA libraries for TCR alpha and TCR beta, carrying sample barcodes and UMIs, came from 5'RACE with constant-segment primers. MiXCR was run by TCRdb on the 5' RACE reads, yielding one entry per CDR3 protein. In the table there are about 430,000 distinct CDR3 sequences, more than 20% of which are singletons. This clonotype occurred a few times. The antigen is unknown. The CDR3 spans 12 residues. Germline CDR1 reads SQVTM; CDR2 reads ANQGSEA. V lost 5 bases and J 7 bases, leaving 14 bases between the germline ends. The sample comprised PBMCs or a T cell subset sorted from them (not recorded which). This chain uses TRBV29-1 with TRBJ1-1, with D perhaps TRBD1 (5 bases). The TCR sequence derives from an adult woman who had mild COVID-19 (a few samples of this study predate the infection). Cell type and time point are not known. CDR3 bases: TGCAGCGTTTATTTGGACACCGATGAAGCTTTCTTT. Translation: CSVYLDTDEAFF.